Reported below is one T cell receptor beta chain. Produced via immunoSEQ multiplex PCR; TCRdb's table is partial and in-frame only. The sample holds about 40,000 clones; roughly 88% are singletons and the top ten take 2% to 2.5%. Trimming pared 7 bases from V and 6 bases from J, leaving 17 bases between. Germline V gene lookup returns CDR1 MNHNY and CDR2 SVGAGI (reference sequence). The CDR3 is made up of 14 amino acids. This record belongs to a study of blood T cell repertoires in COVID-19. The wider study: Acute-phase and convalescent COVID-19 samples originated in the United States, Italy and Spain.

The source is a human donor in a cohort sampled during active COVID-19. Sequencing was carried out using peripheral blood. The rearrangement links TRBV6-6 to TRBJ2-3; possibly TRBD2 for D (6 bases). The CDR3 sequence is CASTHQEGRDTQYF. For the CDR3, the DNA is TGTGCCAGCACCCACCAGGAGGGCCGGGATACGCAGTATTTT.